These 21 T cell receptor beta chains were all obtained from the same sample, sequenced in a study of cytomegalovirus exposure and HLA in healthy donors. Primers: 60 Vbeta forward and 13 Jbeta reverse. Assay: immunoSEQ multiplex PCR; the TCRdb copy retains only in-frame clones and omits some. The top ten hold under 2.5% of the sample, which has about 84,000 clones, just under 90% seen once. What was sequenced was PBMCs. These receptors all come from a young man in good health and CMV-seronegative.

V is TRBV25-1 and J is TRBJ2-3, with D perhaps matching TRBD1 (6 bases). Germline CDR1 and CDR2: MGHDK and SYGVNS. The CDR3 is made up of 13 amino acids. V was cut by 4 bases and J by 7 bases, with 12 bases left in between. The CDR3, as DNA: TGTGCCAGCAGTGCGTCACAGGGCCATACGCAGTATTTT. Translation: CASSASQGHTQYF.

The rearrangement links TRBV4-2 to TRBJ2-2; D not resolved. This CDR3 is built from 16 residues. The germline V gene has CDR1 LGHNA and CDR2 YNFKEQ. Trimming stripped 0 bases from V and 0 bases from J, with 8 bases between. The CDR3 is CASSQDSIPNTGELFF. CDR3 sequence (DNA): TGTGCCAGCAGCCAAGACAGTATACCGAACACCGGGGAGCTGTTTTTT.

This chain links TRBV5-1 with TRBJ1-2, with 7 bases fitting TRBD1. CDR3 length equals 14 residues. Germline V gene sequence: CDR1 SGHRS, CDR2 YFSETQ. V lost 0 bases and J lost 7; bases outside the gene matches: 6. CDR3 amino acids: CASSLVQGDAGYTF. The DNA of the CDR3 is TGCGCCAGCAGCTTGGTGCAGGGGGATGCTGGCTACACCTTC.

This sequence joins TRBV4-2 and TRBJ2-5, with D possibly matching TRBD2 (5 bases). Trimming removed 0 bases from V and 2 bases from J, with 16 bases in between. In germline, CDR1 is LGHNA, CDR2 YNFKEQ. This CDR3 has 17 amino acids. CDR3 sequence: CASSQDHISLAQETQYF. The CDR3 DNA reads TGTGCCAGCAGCCAAGACCACATTAGCCTAGCACAAGAGACCCAGTACTTC.

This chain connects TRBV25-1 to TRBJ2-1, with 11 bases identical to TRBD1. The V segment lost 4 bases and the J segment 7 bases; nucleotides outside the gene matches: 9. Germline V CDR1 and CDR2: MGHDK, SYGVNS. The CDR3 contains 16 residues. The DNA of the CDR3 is TGTGCCAGCAGTGCCGCCGGGACAGGGGGTAGAAATGAGCAGTTCTTC. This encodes CASSAAGTGGRNEQFF.

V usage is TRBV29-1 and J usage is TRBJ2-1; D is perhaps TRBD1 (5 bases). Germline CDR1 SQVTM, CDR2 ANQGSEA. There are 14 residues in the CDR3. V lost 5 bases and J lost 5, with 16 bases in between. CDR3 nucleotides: TGCAGCGTTTTCCCCGCGGACACCGACAATGAGCAGTTCTTC. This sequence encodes CSVFPADTDNEQFF.

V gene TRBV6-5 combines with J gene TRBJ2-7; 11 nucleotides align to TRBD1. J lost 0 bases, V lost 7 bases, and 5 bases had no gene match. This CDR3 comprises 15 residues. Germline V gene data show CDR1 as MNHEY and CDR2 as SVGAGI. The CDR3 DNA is TGTGCCAGCAAGGAGGACAGGGGGCGCTCCTACGAGCAGTACTTC. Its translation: CASKEDRGRSYEQYF.

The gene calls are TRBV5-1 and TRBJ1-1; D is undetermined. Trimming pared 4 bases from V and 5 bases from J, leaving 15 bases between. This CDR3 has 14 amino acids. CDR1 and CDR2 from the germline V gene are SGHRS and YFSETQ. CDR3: CASSRREGGTEAFF. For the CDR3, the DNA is TGCGCCAGCAGCCGGAGGGAAGGAGGGACTGAAGCTTTCTTT.

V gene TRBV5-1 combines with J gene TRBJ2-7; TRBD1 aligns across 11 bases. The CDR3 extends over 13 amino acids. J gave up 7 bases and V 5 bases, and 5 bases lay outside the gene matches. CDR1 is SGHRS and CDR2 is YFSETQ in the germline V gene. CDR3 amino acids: CASRGQGEGEQYF. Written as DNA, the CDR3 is TGCGCCAGCAGGGGACAGGGGGAAGGGGAGCAGTACTTC.

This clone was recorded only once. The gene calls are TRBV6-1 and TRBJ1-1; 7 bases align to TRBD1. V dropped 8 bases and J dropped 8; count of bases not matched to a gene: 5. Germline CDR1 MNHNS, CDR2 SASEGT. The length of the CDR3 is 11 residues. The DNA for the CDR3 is TGTGCCAGCCAACAGGGGATAGAAGCTTTCTTT. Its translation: CASQQGIEAFF.

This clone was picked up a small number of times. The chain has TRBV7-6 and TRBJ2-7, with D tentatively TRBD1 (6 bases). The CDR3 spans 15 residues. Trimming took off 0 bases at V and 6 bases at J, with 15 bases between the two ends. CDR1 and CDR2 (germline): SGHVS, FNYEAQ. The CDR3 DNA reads TGTGCCAGCAGCTTAGCCCCCCCTACAGGGACCGAGCAGTACTTC. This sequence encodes CASSLAPPTGTEQYF. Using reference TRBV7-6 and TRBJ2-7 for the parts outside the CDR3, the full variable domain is GAGVSQSPRYKVTKRGQDVALRCDPISGHVSLYWYRQALGQGPEFLTYFNYEAQQDKSGLPNDRFSAERPEGSISTLTIQRTEQRDSAMYRCASSLAPPTGTEQYFGPGTRLTVT.

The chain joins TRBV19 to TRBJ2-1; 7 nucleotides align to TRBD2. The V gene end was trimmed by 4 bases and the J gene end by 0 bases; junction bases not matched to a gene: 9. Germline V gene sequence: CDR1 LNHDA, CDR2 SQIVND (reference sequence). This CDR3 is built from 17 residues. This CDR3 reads CASSTFLAASSYNEQFF. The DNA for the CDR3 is TGTGCCAGTAGTACCTTCCTAGCGGCCAGCTCCTACAATGAGCAGTTCTTC.

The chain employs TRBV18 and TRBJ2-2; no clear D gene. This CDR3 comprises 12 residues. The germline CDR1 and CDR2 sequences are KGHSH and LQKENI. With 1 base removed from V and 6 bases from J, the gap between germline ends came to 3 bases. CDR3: CASSPLSGELFF. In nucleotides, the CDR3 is TGTGCCAGCTCACCACTATCCGGGGAGCTGTTTTTT.

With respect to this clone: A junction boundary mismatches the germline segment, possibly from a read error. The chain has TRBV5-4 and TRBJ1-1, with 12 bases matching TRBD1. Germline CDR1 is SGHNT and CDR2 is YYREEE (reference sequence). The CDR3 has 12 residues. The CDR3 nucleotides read TGTGCCAGCAGCAAGGGACAGGGGGCCGGGGTCTTT. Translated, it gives CASSKGQGAGVF.

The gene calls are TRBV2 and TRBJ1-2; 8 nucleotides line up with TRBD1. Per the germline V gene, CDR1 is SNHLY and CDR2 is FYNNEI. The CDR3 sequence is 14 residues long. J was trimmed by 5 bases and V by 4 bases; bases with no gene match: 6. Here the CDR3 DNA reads TGTGCCAGCAGTGGACAGGGGATCGGTTATGGCTACACCTTC. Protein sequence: CASSGQGIGYGYTF.

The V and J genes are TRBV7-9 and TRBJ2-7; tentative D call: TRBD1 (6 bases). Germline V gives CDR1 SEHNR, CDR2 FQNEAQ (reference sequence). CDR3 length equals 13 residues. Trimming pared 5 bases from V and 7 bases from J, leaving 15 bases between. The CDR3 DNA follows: TGTGCCAGCAGCGAACAGGGTTTGGGGGAGCAGTACTTC. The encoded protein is CASSEQGLGEQYF. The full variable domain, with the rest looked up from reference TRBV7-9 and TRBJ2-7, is DTGVSQNPRHKITKRGQNVTFRCDPISEHNRLYWYRQTLGQGPEFLTYFQNEAQLEKSRLLSDRFSAERPKGSFSTLEIQRTEQGDSAMYLCASSEQGLGEQYFGPGTRLTVT.

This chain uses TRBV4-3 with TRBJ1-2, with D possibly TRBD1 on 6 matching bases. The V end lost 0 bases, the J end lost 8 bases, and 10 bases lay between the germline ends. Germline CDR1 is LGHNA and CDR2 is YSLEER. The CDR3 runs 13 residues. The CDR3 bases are TGCGCCAGCAGCCAAGAAACAGGGAGCGGCTACACCTTC. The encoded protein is CASSQETGSGYTF.

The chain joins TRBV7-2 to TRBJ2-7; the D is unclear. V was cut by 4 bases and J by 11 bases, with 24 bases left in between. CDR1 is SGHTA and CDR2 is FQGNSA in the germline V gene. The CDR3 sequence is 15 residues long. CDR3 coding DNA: TGTGCCAGCAGCTGGAGTTCGCGATCTGCCAACCAAAAGTACTTC. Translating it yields CASSWSSRSANQKYF.

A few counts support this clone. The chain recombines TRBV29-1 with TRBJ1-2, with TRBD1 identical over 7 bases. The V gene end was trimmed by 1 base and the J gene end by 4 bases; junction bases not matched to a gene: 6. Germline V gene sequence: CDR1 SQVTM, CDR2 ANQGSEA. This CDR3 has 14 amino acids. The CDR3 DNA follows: TGCAGCGTTGAAGCGGAGACAGGGCCCTATGGCTACACCTTC. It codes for CSVEAETGPYGYTF. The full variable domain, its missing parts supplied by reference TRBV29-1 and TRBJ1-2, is SAVISQKPSRDICQRGTSLTIQCQVDSQVTMMFWYRQQPGQSLTLIATANQGSEATYESGFVIDKFPISRPNLTFSTLTVSNMSPEDSSIYLCSVEAETGPYGYTFGSGTRLTVV.

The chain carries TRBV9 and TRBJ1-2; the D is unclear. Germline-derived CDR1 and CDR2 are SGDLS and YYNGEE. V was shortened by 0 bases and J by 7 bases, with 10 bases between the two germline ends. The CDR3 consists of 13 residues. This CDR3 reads CASSVEGRSGYTF. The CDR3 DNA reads TGTGCCAGCAGCGTAGAAGGGAGGTCTGGCTACACCTTC.

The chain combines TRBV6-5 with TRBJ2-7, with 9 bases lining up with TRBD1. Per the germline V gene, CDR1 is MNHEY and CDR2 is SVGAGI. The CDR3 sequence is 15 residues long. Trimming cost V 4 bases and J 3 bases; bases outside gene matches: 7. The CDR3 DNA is TGTGCCAGCAGTTCAACTGACAGGGGGATCTACGAGCAGTACTTC. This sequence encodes CASSSTDRGIYEQYF.